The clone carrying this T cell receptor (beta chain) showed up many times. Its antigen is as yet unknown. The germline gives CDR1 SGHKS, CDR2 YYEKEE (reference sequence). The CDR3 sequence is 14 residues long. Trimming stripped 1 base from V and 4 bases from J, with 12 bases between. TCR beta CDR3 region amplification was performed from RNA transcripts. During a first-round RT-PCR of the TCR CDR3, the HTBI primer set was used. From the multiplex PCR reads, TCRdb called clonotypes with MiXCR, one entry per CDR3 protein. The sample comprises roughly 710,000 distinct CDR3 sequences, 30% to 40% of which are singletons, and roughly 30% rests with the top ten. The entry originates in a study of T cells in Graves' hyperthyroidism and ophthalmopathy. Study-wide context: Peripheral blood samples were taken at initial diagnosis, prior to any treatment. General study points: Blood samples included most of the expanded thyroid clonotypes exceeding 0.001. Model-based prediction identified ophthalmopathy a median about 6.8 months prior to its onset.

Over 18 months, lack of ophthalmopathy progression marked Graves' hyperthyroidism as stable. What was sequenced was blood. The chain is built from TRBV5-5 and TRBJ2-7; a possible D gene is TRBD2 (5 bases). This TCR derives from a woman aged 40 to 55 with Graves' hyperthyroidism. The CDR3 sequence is CASSLSDTGYEQYF. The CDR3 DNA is TGTGCCAGCAGCTTGAGTGACACGGGATACGAGCAGTACTTC.